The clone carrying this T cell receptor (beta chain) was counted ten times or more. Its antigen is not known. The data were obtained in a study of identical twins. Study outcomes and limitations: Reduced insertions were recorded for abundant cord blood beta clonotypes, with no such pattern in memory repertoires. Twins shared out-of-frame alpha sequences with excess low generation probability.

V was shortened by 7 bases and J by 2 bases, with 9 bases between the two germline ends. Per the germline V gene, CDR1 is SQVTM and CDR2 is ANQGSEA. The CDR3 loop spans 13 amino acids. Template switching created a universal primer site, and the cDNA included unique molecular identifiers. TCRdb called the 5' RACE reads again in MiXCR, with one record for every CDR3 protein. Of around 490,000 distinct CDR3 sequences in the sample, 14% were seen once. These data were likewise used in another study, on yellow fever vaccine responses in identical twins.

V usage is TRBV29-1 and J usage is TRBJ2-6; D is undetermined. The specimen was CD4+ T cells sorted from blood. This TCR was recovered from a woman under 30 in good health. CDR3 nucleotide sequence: TGCAGCGCCTACGACCCTGGGGCCAACGTCCTGACTTTC. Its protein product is CSAYDPGANVLTF.